Presented here are 15 T cell receptor beta chains from one specimen sequenced in a study of blood T cell repertoires in COVID-19 (dated by TCRdb to the early 2020s). Receptors were amplified or captured by the immunoSEQ multiplex PCR assay. The table was pulled from immuneACCESS by TCRdb, which kept in-frame rearrangements only. Such tables lose some clones; where checked, under half of the loss comes from unresolved V genes, and the rest has no known cause. The sample contains some 150,000 clones, around nine tenths of them found a single time. Of the sample, 3% to 4.5% falls within the top ten clones. Input material: peripheral blood. The receptors shown here come from a man younger than 30 with active or convalescent COVID-19.

J is TRBJ2-2 and V is TRBV20-1; perhaps TRBD1 as D (5 bases). Germline V CDR1 and CDR2: DFQATT, SNEGSKA (reference sequence). V was cut by 6 bases and J by 6 bases, with 8 bases left in between. This CDR3 region has 11 residues. The CDR3 coding sequence is TGCAGTGCATACAGGTCCGGGGAGCTGTTTTTT. Residues: CSAYRSGELFF.

The sample holds one count of this clone. The CDR3 nucleotides read TGTGCCAGCTCACCCAGTGCATCGGATACGCAGTATTTT. The encoded protein is CASSPSASDTQYF. The chain is built from TRBV18 and TRBJ2-3; D remains unclear. V was pared by 3 bases and J by 6 bases, with 10 bases between. The germline CDR1 and CDR2 sequences are KGHSH and LQKENI. This CDR3 is 13 amino acids long. Drawing the rest from reference TRBV18 and TRBJ2-3, the complete variable domain is NAGVMQNPRHLVRRRGQEARLRCSPMKGHSHVYWYRQLPEEGLKFMVYLQKENIIDESGMPKERFSAEFPKEGPSILRIQQVVRGDSAAYFCASSPSASDTQYFGPGTRLTVL.

In nucleotides, the CDR3 is TGTGCCAGCTCACCTCCGGGACTAGCGGGTGCTTTTAATGAGCAGTTCTTC. Residues: CASSPPGLAGAFNEQFF. The chain has TRBV18 and TRBJ2-1; 12 bases map to TRBD2. V was pared by 3 bases and J by 7 bases, with 10 bases of the junction left unmatched. Looked up from germline, CDR1 is KGHSH and CDR2 is LQKENI. CDR3 size: 17 residues.

This rearrangement joins TRBV9 to TRBJ2-3; 14 bases line up with TRBD2. The CDR3 has 17 amino acids. Trimming took 1 base from V and 2 from J; bases not matched to a gene: 3. Germline CDR1 reads SGDLS; CDR2 reads YYNGEE. This chain's CDR3 is CASSVLGLAGDTDTQYF. The CDR3 DNA reads TGTGCCAGCAGCGTATTGGGACTAGCGGGAGACACAGATACGCAGTATTTT.

The chain couples TRBV24-1 to TRBJ2-7, with D possibly matching TRBD2 (6 bases). CDR1 and CDR2 (germline): KGHDR, SFDVKD. This CDR3 has 16 residues. V lost 4 bases to trimming and J lost 2 bases, with 17 bases between them. The CDR3 spells CATSEHRETATYEQYF. In nucleotides, the CDR3 is TGTGCCACCAGTGAGCATCGGGAGACGGCTACCTACGAGCAGTACTTC.

The chain carries TRBV24-1 and TRBJ1-2; 8 nucleotides agree with TRBD1. V lost 4 bases and J lost 3; bases outside the gene matches: 6. The CDR3 consists of 15 residues. Germline V gives CDR1 KGHDR, CDR2 SFDVKD. For the CDR3, the DNA is TGTGCCACCAGTGAATATGACAGGGGCTACTATGGCTACACCTTC. Protein: CATSEYDRGYYGYTF.

The chain uses TRBV2 and TRBJ2-1; 10 nucleotides line up with TRBD1. The CDR3 runs to 15 residues. J was trimmed by 6 bases and V by 6 bases; bases with no gene match: 8. CDR1 and CDR2 (germline): SNHLY, FYNNEI. The CDR3 nucleotides are TGTGCCAGCAGGGATTACCGGGACAGGGGCAATGAGCAGTTCTTC. It yields the protein CASRDYRDRGNEQFF.

This clone was seen a few times. The chain employs TRBV7-9 and TRBJ2-1; 9 nucleotides agree with TRBD2. With V trimmed by 6 bases and J by 1 base, 4 bases remained unmatched. Germline CDR1 reads SEHNR; CDR2 reads FQNEAQ (reference sequence). CDR3 length: 15 residues. For the CDR3, the DNA is TGTGCCAGCAGTCAGACTAGCGGATCCTACAATGAGCAGTTCTTC. Translating gives CASSQTSGSYNEQFF.

The rearrangement joins TRBV2 to TRBJ1-2; 10 positions agree with TRBD1. Germline V gene lookup returns CDR1 SNHLY and CDR2 FYNNEI. V trimming: 1 base; J trimming: 6 bases; junction bases outside the gene matches: 8. The CDR3 has 16 residues. For the CDR3, the DNA is TGTGCCAGCAGTGAAGTGCGGGACAGGGGAAACCATGGCTACACCTTC. This translates into CASSEVRDRGNHGYTF.

The J gene is TRBJ2-7, the V gene TRBV18, with TRBD2 matching over 9 bases. The germline V gene encodes CDR1 KGHSH and CDR2 LQKENI. Trimming cost V 5 bases and J 4 bases; bases outside gene matches: 6. This CDR3 comprises 14 residues. In DNA form, the CDR3 reads TGTGCCAGCTCATTTAGCGGGAGTCAGTACGAGCAGTACTTC. This translates into CASSFSGSQYEQYF.

The chain has TRBV7-2 and TRBJ2-7, with TRBD2 identical over 7 bases. V lost 4 bases to trimming and J lost 7 bases; unmatched junction nucleotides: 13. This CDR3 spans 15 amino acids. Germline loops: CDR1 SGHTA, CDR2 FQGNSA. In DNA form, the CDR3 reads TGTGCCAGCAGCTCAAGACTAGCTGGTTCGTGGGAGCAGTACTTC. This sequence encodes CASSSRLAGSWEQYF.

J is TRBJ1-5 and V is TRBV6-5; no reliable D call. The CDR3 covers 15 residues. CDR1 MNHEY and CDR2 SVGAGI come from the germline V gene. Trimming left V 7 bases short and J 0 bases short, with 13 bases between. For the CDR3, the DNA is TGTGCCAGCATCGGGCCGGGAAATAGCAATCAGCCCCAGCATTTT. Translated, it gives CASIGPGNSNQPQHF.

This chain connects TRBV5-6 to TRBJ2-1; 11 bases line up with TRBD2. CDR3 size: 15 residues. Germline CDR1 and CDR2: SGHDT and YYEEEE. V shed 4 bases and J 4 bases; nucleotides not matched to a gene: 4. CDR3 coding DNA: TGTGCCAGCAGCCCTTTAGCGGGGGGGTACAATGAGCAGTTCTTC. Translated, it gives CASSPLAGGYNEQFF.

This chain uses TRBV9 with TRBJ1-1; 8 nucleotides line up with TRBD1. The V gene's germline CDR1 is SGDLS and CDR2 YYNGEE. Trimming cost V 2 bases and J 3 bases; bases outside gene matches: 6. This CDR3 spans 15 amino acids. The CDR3 region has the DNA TGTGCCAGCAGCGTCGGCAACAGGGGGTACACTGAAGCTTTCTTT. Translated: CASSVGNRGYTEAFF.

The chain couples TRBV3-1 (or the pseudogene TRBV3-2) to TRBJ1-1, with a weak D call TRBD1 (5 bases). Looked up from germline, CDR1 is LGHDT and CDR2 is YNNKEL (reference sequence). This CDR3 has 12 residues. Trimming shortened V by 6 bases and J by 8 bases, and 13 bases separated the two germline ends. This chain's CDR3 is CASRPTGGEAFF. The CDR3 DNA sequence: TGTGCCAGCAGACCTACAGGAGGGGAAGCTTTCTTT.